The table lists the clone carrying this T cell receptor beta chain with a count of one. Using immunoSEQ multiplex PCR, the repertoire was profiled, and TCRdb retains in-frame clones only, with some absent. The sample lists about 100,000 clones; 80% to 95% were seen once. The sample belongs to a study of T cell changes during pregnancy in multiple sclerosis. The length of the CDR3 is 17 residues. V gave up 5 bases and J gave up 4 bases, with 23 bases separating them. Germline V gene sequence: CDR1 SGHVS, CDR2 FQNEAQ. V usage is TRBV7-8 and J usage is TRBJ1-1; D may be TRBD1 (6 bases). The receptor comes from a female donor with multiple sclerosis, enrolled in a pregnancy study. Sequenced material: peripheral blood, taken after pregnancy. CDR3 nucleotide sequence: TGTGCCAGCAGCCTCACCCCTCGACAGGCCGCGGGCACTGAAGCTTTCTTT. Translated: CASSLTPRQAAGTEAFF.